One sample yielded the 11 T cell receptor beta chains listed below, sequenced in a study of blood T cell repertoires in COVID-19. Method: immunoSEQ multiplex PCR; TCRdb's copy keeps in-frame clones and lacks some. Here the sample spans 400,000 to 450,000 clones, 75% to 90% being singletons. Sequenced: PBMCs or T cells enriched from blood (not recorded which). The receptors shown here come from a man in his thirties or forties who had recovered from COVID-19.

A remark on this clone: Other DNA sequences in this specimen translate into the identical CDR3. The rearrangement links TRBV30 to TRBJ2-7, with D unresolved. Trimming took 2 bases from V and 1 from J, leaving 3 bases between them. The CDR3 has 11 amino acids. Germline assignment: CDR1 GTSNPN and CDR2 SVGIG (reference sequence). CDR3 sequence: CAWSLSYEQYF. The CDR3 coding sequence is TGTGCCTGGAGTCTTTCCTACGAGCAGTACTTC.

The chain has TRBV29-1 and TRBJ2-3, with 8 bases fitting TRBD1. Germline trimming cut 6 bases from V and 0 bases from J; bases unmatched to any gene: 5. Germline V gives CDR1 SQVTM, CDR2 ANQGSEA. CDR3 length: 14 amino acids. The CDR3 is CSVETGESTDTQYF. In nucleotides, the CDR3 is TGCAGCGTAGAGACAGGGGAAAGCACAGATACGCAGTATTTT.

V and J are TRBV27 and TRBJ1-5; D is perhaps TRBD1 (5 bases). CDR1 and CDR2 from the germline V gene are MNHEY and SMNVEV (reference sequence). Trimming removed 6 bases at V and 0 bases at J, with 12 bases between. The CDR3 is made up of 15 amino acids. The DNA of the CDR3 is TGTGCCAGCAGCCTGGGGGGAAATAGCAATCAGCCCCAGCATTTT. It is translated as CASSLGGNSNQPQHF.

CDR3 protein: CASSLAKSNTEAFF. CDR3 nucleotides: TGCGCCAGCAGCTTGGCCAAGAGTAACACTGAAGCTTTCTTT. The rearrangement joins TRBV5-1 to TRBJ1-1; D gene ambiguous. Germline V CDR1 and CDR2: SGHRS, YFSETQ. Trimming stripped 0 bases from V and 2 bases from J, with 8 bases between. There are 14 residues in the CDR3.

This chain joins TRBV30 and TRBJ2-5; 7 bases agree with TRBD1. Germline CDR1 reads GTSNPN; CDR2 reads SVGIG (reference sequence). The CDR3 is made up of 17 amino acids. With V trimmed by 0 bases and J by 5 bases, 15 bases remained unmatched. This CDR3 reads CAWSVKGWTGRLETQYF. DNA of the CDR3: TGTGCCTGGAGTGTAAAAGGTTGGACAGGAAGGTTGGAGACCCAGTACTTC.

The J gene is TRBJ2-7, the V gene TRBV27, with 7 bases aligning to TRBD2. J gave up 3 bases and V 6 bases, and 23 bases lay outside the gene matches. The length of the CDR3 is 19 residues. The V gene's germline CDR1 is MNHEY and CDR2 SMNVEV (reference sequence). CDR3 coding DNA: TGTGCCAGCAGCCTCAACGATTTTACTAGCGCAAGAGGTCTCTACGAGCAGTACTTC. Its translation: CASSLNDFTSARGLYEQYF.

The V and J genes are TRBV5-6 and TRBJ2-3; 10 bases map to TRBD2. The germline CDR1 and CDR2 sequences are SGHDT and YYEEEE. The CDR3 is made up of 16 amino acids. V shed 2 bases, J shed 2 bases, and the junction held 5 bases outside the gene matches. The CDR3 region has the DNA TGTGCCAGCAGCTTTTCAGCGGGAGGGGCCACAGATACGCAGTATTTT. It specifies CASSFSAGGATDTQYF.

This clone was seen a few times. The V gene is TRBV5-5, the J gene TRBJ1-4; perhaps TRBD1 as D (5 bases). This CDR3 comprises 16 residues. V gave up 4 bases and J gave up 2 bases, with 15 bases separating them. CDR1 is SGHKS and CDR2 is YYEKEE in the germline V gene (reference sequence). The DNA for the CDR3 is TGTGCCAGCAGCGAGCCAGACAGATTTACTAATGAAAAACTGTTTTTT. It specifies CASSEPDRFTNEKLFF.

The DNA of the CDR3 is TGCGCCAGCAGCCCCCTTCTGGAGGTGCGCGTTAGCTCCTATAATTCACCCCTCCACTTT. Its protein is CASSPLLEVRVSSYNSPLHF. The V call is TRBV4-1, the J call TRBJ1-6; D ambiguous. The CDR3 runs 20 residues. Trimming shortened V by 4 bases and J by 0 bases, and 22 bases separated the two germline ends. Germline V gives CDR1 MGHRA, CDR2 YSYEKL.

CDR3 protein: CASSLTGLISPLHF. The CDR3 region has the DNA TGTGCCAGCAGTTTAACAGGGCTAATTTCACCCCTCCACTTT. V gene TRBV28 combines with J gene TRBJ1-6; maybe TRBD1 (6 bases). Germline CDR1 reads MDHEN; CDR2 reads SYDVKM. The length of the CDR3 is 14 residues. The germline V and J ends were trimmed by 2 bases and 9 bases, with 11 bases remaining between them.

The CDR3 is CASSPMGGIEPQHF. CDR3 nucleotides: TGTGCCAGCTCACCAATGGGGGGGATTGAGCCCCAGCATTTT. The chain uses TRBV18 and TRBJ1-5; perhaps TRBD1 as D (5 bases). The CDR3 consists of 14 residues. CDR1 and CDR2 from the germline V gene are KGHSH and LQKENI. V lost 2 bases and J 8 bases, leaving 13 bases between the germline ends. Looking up the rest from reference TRBV18 and TRBJ1-5 gives the full variable domain: NAGVMQNPRHLVRRRGQEARLRCSPMKGHSHVYWYRQLPEEGLKFMVYLQKENIIDESGMPKERFSAEFPKEGPSILRIQQVVRGDSAAYFCASSPMGGIEPQHFGDGTRLSIL.